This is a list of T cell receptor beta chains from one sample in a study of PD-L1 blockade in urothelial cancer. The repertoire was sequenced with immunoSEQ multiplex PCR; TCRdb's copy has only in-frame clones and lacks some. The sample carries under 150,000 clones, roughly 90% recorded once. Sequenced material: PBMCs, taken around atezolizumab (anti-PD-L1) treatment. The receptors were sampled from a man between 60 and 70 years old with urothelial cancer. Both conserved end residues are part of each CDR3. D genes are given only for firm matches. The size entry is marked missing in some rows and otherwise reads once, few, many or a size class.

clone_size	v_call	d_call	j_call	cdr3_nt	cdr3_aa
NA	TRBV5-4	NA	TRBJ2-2	TGTGCCAGCAGCTCCGGTCAGGGGTTTACCGGGGAGCTGTTTTTT	CASSSGQGFTGELFF
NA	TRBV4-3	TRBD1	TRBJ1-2	TGCGCCAGCAGCCAAGAACAGGGGGCTAGATATGGCTACACCTTC	CASSQEQGARYGYTF
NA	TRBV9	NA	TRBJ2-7	TGTGCCAGCAGCGTACGACACAGGGACGAGCAGTACTTC	CASSVRHRDEQYF
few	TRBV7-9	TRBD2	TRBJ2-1	TGTGCCAGCAGCGGGGCGGGACTAGCGGTCGAGCAGTTCTTC	CASSGAGLAVEQFF
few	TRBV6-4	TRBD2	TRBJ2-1	TGTGCCAGCAGTTACCCTACTAGCGGGGCGGGGGAGCAGTTCTTC	CASSYPTSGAGEQFF
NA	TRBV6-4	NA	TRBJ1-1	TGTGCCAGCAGTGACATCTATGGGGGGGAAGCTTTCTTT	CASSDIYGGEAFF
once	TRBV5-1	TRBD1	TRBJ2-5	TGCGCCAGCTTCCCCAAGCCGGGACAGGGCTGGGAGACCCAGTACTTC	CASFPKPGQGWETQYF
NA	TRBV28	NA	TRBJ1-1	TGTGCCAGCAGTTTTCGGACAAGCTACATGAACACTGAAGCTTTCTTT	CASSFRTSYMNTEAFF
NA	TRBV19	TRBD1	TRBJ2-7	TGTGCCAGTAGCGCCCGACAGGGGGTAAACGAGCAGTACTTC	CASSARQGVNEQYF
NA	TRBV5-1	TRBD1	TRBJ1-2	TGCGCCAGCAGACGGGGACAGCTTTTAAGTTCCCATAACTATGGCTACACCTTC	CASRRGQLLSSHNYGYTF
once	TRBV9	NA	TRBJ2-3	TGTGCCAGCAGCGTAGGGTCGTTCCGAGGAAACACAGATACGCAGTATTTT	CASSVGSFRGNTDTQYF
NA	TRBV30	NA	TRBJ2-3	TGTGCCTGGACAGGGTCGGCAGATACGCAGTATTTT	CAWTGSADTQYF